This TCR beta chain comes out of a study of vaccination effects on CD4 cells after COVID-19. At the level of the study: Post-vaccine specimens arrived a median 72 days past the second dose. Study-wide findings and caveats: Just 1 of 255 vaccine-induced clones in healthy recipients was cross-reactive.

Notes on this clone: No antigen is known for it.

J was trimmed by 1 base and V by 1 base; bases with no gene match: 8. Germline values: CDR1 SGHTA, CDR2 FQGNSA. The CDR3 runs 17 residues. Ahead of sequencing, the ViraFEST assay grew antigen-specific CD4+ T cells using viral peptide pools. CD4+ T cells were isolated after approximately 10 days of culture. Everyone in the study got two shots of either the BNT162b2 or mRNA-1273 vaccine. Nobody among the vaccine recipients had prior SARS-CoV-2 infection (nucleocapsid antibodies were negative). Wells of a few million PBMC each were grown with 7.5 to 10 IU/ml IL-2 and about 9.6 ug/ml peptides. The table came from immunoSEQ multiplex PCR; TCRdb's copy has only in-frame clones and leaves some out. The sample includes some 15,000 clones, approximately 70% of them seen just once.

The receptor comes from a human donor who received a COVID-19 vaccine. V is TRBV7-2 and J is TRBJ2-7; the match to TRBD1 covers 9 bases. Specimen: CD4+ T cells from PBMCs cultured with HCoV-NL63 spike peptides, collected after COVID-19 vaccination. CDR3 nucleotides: TGTGCCAGCAGCTTAGGGGCCCCCGGGACAGGGTCCTACGAGCAGTACTTC. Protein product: CASSLGAPGTGSYEQYF.